This T cell receptor (beta chain) was identified during a study of blood T cell repertoires in COVID-19. Original handling: Amplified reference gene primers provided the basis for estimating nucleated cell counts. This table comes from immunoSEQ multiplex PCR, and its TCRdb copy is limited to in-frame clones, with some not included. V, J and clone size were drawn from that table, and D and trimming were deduced from the DNA. This table has more than 95,000 clones, 89% appearing once. The CDR3 is 14 amino acids. J was trimmed by 3 bases and V by 4 bases; bases with no gene match: 3. Germline CDR1 reads MNHEY; CDR2 reads SVGAGI.

This TCR was sampled from a woman aged 55 to 70 with acute or convalescent COVID-19. The chain employs TRBV6-5 and TRBJ1-1, with 9 nucleotides matching TRBD1. Sequencing was carried out using peripheral blood. The CDR3 DNA reads as TGTGCCAGCAGTTCGGGACAGGGTTACACTGAAGCTTTCTTT. Translation: CASSSGQGYTEAFF.